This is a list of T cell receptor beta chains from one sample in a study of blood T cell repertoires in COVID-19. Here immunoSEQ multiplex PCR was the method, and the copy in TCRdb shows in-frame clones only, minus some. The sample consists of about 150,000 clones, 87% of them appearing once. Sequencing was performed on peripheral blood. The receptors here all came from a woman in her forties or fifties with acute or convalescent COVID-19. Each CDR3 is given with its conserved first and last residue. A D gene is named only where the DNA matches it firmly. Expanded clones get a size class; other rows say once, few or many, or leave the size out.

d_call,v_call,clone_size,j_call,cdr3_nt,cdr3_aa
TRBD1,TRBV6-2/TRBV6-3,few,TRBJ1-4,TGTGCCAGCAGCCTGAGAACAGGGGGAGGGAGTGGTGAAAAACTGTTTTTT,CASSLRTGGGSGEKLFF
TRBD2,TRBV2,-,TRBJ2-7,TGTGCCAGCAGATCCAATAGCGGGGGGGCCGCCTACGAGCAGTACTTC,CASRSNSGGAAYEQYF
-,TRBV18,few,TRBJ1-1,TGTGCCAGCTCACCGCTTGTCCTACAGGGTAACACTGAAGCTTTCTTT,CASSPLVLQGNTEAFF
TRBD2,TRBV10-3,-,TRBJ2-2,TGTGCCATCAGTGAGTCTGAGACTAGCCTGGGCGGGGAGCTGTTTTTT,CAISESETSLGGELFF
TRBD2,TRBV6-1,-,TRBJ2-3,TGTGCCAGCAGTGAAGGCGCGGGGGGCACAGATACGCAGTATTTT,CASSEGAGGTDTQYF
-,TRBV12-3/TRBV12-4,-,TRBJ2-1,TGTGCCAGCAGTTTAGCGGGGGGGCCTGAGCAGTTCTTC,CASSLAGGPEQFF
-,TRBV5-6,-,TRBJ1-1,TGTGCCAGCAGCCCGGGACTGATGAACACTGAAGCTTTCTTT,CASSPGLMNTEAFF
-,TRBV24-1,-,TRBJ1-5,TGTGCCACCAGTGATGCCAGGGCTAGCAATCAGCCCCAGCATTTT,CATSDARASNQPQHF
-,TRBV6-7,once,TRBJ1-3,TGTGCCAGCAGTTACTCGAGCGGGCAGGGCAACACCATATATTTT,CASSYSSGQGNTIYF
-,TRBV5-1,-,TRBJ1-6,TGCGCCAGCAGCCCCCAGGGACACTTTAATTCACCCCTCCACTTT,CASSPQGHFNSPLHF
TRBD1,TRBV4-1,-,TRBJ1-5,TGCGCCAGCAGCTCGAGGACAGGCGAATATAGCAATCAGCCCCAGCATTTT,CASSSRTGEYSNQPQHF
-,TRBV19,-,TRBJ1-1,TGTGCCAGTAGTTCGTGGCAGGCTACGAACACTGAAGCTTTCTTT,CASSSWQATNTEAFF
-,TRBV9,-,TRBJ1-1,TGTGCCAGCAGCCCCCAGACACAGAACACTGAAGCTTTCTTT,CASSPQTQNTEAFF
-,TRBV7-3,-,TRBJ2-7,TGTGCCAGCAGCCCCCGGGACAAGATATACGAGCAGTACTTC,CASSPRDKIYEQYF